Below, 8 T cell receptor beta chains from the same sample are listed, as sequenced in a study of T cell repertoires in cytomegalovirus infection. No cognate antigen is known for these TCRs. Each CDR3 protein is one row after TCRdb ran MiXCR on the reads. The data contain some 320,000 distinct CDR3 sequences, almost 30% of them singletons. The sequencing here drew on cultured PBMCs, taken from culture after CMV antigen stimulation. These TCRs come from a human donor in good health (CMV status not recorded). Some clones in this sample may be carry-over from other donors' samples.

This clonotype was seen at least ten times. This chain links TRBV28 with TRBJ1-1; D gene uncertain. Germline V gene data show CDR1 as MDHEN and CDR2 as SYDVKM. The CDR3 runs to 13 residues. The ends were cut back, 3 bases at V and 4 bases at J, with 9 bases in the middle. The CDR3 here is CASSFRTITEAFF. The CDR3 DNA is TGTGCCAGCAGTTTTAGAACAATCACTGAAGCTTTCTTT.

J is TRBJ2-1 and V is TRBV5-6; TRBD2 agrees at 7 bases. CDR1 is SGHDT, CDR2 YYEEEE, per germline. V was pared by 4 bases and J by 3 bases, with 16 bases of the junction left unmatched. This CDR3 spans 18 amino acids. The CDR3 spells CASSPSTRLADIYNEQFF. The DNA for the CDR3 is TGTGCCAGCAGCCCGTCAACCCGACTAGCCGATATCTACAATGAGCAGTTCTTC.

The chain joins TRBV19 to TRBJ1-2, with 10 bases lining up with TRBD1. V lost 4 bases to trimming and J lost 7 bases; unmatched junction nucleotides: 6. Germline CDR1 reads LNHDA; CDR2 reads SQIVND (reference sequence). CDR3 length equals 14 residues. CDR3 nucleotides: TGTGCCAGTAGTACAGGACAGGGGGTCGGTGGCTACACCTTC. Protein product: CASSTGQGVGGYTF.

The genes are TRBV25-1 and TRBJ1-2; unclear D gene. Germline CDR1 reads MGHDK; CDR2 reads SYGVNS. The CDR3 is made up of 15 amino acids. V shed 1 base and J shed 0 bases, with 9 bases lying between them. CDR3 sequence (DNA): TGTGCCAGCAGTGAATCGGGCGGGGCTAACTATGGCTACACCTTC. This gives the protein CASSESGGANYGYTF.

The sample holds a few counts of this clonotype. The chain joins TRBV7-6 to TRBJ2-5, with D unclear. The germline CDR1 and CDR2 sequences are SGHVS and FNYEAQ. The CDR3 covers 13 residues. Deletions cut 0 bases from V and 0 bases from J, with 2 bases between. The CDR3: CASSLAHQETQYF. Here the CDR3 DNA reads TGTGCCAGCAGCTTAGCCCACCAAGAGACCCAGTACTTC. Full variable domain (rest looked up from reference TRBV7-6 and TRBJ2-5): GAGVSQSPRYKVTKRGQDVALRCDPISGHVSLYWYRQALGQGPEFLTYFNYEAQQDKSGLPNDRFSAERPEGSISTLTIQRTEQRDSAMYRCASSLAHQETQYFGPGTRLLVL.

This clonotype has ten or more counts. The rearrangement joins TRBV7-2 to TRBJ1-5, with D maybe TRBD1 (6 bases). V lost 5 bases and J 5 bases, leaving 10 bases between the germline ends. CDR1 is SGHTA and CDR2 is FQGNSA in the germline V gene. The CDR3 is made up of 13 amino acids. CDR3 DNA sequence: TGTGCCAGCAGCCCGGGGGCAGATCAGCCCCAGCATTTT. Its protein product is CASSPGADQPQHF.

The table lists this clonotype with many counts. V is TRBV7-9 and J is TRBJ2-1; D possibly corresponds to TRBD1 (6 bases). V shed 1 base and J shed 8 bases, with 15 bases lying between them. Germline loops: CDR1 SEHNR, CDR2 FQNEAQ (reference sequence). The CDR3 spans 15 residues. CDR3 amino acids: CASSLVPEQGDEQFF. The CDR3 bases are TGTGCCAGCAGCTTAGTACCCGAACAGGGCGATGAGCAGTTCTTC. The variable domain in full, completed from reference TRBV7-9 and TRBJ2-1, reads DTGVSQNPRHKITKRGQNVTFRCDPISEHNRLYWYRQTLGQGPEFLTYFQNEAQLEKSRLLSDRFSAERPKGSFSTLEIQRTEQGDSAMYLCASSLVPEQGDEQFFGPGTRLTVL.

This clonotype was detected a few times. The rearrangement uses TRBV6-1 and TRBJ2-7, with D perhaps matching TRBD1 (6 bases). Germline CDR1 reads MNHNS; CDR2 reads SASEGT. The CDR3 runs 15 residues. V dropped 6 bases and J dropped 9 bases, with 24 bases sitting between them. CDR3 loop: CASSSRPGHILRQYF. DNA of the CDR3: TGTGCCAGCAGCTCCCGTCCGGGACATATCCTTCGGCAGTACTTC.